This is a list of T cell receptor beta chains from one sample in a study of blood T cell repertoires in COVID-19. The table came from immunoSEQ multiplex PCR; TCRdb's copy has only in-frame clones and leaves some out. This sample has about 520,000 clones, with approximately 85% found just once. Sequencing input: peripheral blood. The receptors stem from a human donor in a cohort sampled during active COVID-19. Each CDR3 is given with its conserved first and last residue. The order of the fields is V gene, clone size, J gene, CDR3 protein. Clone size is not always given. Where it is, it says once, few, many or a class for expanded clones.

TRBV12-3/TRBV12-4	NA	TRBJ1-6	CASSFSHSPLHF
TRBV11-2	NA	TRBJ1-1	CASSSFRGEGTEAFF
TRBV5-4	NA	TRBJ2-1	CASSHRGVLGNPEQFF
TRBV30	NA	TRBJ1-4	CAWAPQGSAEKLFF
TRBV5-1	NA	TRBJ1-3	CASSWTGGPGNTIYF
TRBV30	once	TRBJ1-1	CAWSPPRAIRTEAFF
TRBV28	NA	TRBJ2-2	CASSTGERRNTGELFF
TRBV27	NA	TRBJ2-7	CASSPAPRSSYEQYF
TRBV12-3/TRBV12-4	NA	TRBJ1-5	CASRGGGDQPQHF
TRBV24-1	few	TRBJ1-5	CATSDSSGQGTVQPQHF
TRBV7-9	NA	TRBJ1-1	CASSLAAGSVGAFF
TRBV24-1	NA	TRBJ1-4	CATSDPLTGEKLFF
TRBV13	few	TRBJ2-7	CASSLAAGSYEQYF
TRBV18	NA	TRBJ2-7	CASSLLTYEQYF
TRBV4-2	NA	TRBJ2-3	CASSQEQREGVDTQYF
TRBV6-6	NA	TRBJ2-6	CASRGGGANVLTF
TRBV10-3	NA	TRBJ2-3	CAISKGQGGADTQYF
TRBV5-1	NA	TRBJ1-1	CASSLAADMNTEAFF
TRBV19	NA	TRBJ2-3	CASSITGTWGADTQYF
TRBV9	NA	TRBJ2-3	CASSARTGEGNTQYF
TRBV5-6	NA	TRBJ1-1	CASSWGPFWQGEPNTEAFF
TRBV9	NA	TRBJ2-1	CASSVRLAPNNEQFF
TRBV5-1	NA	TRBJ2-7	CASSFGPGGPNYEQYF
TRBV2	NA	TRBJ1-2	CASSEGRAERGYTF
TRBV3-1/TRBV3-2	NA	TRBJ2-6	CASSQDLSGANVLTF
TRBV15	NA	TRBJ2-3	CATSRDLSGQGQNTQYF
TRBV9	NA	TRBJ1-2	CASSDLGQGDGYTF
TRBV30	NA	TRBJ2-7	CAWGGVQRELEYF
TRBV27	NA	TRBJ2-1	CASSASSYNEQFF
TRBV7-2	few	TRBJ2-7	CASSFSRDSGSAQYF
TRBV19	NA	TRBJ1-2	CASTLRDNNGYTF
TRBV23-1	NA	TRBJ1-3	CASSRTWTGPGNTIYF